This T cell receptor (beta chain) was sequenced for a study of blood T cells in healthy people across ages. Next came a second PCR, run for about 7 to 12 cycles, which used a sample-barcoded 5' primer along with a J-beta primer mix. TCRdb independently ran MiXCR on the 5' RACE reads; one entry per CDR3 protein. The sample yields about 680,000 distinct CDR3 sequences, around half seen once. Per the germline V gene, CDR1 is ENHRY and CDR2 is SYGVKD. The CDR3 extends over 13 amino acids. Unmatched junction bases numbered 6, after V lost 10 bases and J lost 0 bases. This chain links TRBV10-3 with TRBJ2-7; 7 bases map to TRBD1. Material: blood. The sequence was obtained from a woman aged 55 to 70 in good health. This chain's CDR3 is CATRTGNSYEQYF. CDR3 in DNA: TGTGCCACCAGGACAGGAAACTCCTACGAGCAGTACTTC.